This is a list of T cell receptor beta chains from one sample in a study of T cells in localized non-small cell lung cancer. Assay used: immunoSEQ multiplex PCR; TCRdb lists only in-frame clones, some missing. The sample holds 130,000 or so clones, 89% seen once. The sample in question was peripheral blood, obtained before any cancer treatment. The receptor set was obtained from a female donor of 60 years or more with stage I lung adenocarcinoma. Each CDR3 is given with its conserved first and last residue. A D gene is named only where the DNA matches it firmly. Some rows have no size entry. The others give once, few or many, or a class for an expanded clone.

cdr3_aa	cdr3_nt	j_call	clone_size	v_call	d_call
CASSLVGPTNEKLFF	TGTGCCAGCAGCTTGGTGGGACCTACTAATGAAAAACTGTTTTTT	TRBJ1-4	NA	TRBV5-8	NA
CASSELAGVNEQFF	TGTGCCAGCAGCGAACTAGCGGGAGTCAATGAGCAGTTCTTC	TRBJ2-1	once	TRBV7-3	TRBD2
CASSLVGEVTYEQYF	TGTGCCAGCAGCTTGGTGGGTGAAGTGACCTACGAGCAGTACTTC	TRBJ2-7	NA	TRBV5-5	NA
CASSYSNRDIQYF	TGTGCCAGCAGTTACTCGAACCGGGACATTCAGTACTTC	TRBJ2-4	NA	TRBV6-5	NA
CASARGTGREQYF	TGTGCCAGCGCACGAGGGACAGGGAGGGAGCAGTACTTC	TRBJ2-7	NA	TRBV2	TRBD1
CASSRGQGGTNEKLFF	TGTGCCAGCAGCAGAGGACAGGGGGGAACTAATGAAAAACTGTTTTTT	TRBJ1-4	NA	TRBV7-9	TRBD1
CATTWGDEKLFF	TGTGCCACCACTTGGGGGGATGAAAAACTGTTTTTT	TRBJ1-4	NA	TRBV15	NA
CASSQERQGATDTQYF	TGCGCCAGCAGCCAAGAACGGCAGGGGGCAACAGATACGCAGTATTTT	TRBJ2-3	once	TRBV4-1	TRBD1
CASSLFMGYTEAFF	TGTGCCAGCAGTTTATTTATGGGATACACTGAAGCTTTCTTT	TRBJ1-1	NA	TRBV28	NA
CASSLRDITDTQYF	TGTGCCAGCAGCTTGCGGGACATCACAGATACGCAGTATTTT	TRBJ2-3	once	TRBV7-9	NA
CASSRFGSGYQPQHF	TGTGCCAGCAGCCGTTTCGGGAGCGGCTATCAGCCCCAGCATTTT	TRBJ1-5	NA	TRBV5-1	NA
CASSSTSDRSYNEQFF	TGCGCCAGCAGCTCCACTAGCGACCGCTCCTACAATGAGCAGTTCTTC	TRBJ2-1	once	TRBV5-1	TRBD2
CASSLVSGMRYEQYF	TGTGCCAGCAGCTTGGTTAGCGGGATGCGCTACGAGCAGTACTTC	TRBJ2-7	few	TRBV5-4	TRBD2
CASDEAATDTQYF	TGTGCCAGCGACGAAGCGGCGACAGATACGCAGTATTTT	TRBJ2-3	NA	TRBV28	NA
CASSPRPGVADTQYF	TGTGCCAGCAGCCCCCGGCCGGGAGTGGCAGATACGCAGTATTTT	TRBJ2-3	NA	TRBV7-7	NA
CASSPFPARRSNYGYTF	TGTGCCAGTAGTCCTTTCCCTGCTCGGCGATCTAACTATGGCTACACCTTC	TRBJ1-2	NA	TRBV19	NA
CASRRAGIYNEQFF	TGTGCCAGTAGAAGGGCGGGGATCTACAATGAGCAGTTCTTC	TRBJ2-1	NA	TRBV19	NA
CASSLGLATDTQYF	TGCGCCAGCAGCTTGGGACTAGCGACAGATACGCAGTATTTT	TRBJ2-3	NA	TRBV5-1	TRBD2
CASSLGFSMAKSSYEQYF	TGCGCCAGCAGCTTGGGGTTTTCTATGGCCAAAAGCTCCTACGAGCAGTACTTC	TRBJ2-7	NA	TRBV5-1	NA
CASSAGKSTDTQYF	TGTGCCAGCTCCGCGGGGAAGAGCACAGATACGCAGTATTTT	TRBJ2-3	NA	TRBV18	NA
CASTSGQFNSPLHF	TGTGCCAGCACCTCGGGACAGTTTAATTCACCCCTCCACTTT	TRBJ1-6	NA	TRBV28	TRBD1
CASSGLAGGNEQFF	TGTGCCAGCAGTGGACTAGCGGGAGGCAATGAGCAGTTCTTC	TRBJ2-1	NA	TRBV27	TRBD2
CASGGTSGTDTQYF	TGTGCCAGCGGAGGGACTAGCGGCACAGATACGCAGTATTTT	TRBJ2-3	NA	TRBV2	TRBD2
CASSPTGTVEQFF	TGTGCCAGCAGCCCAACCGGGACAGTTGAGCAGTTCTTC	TRBJ2-1	medium-sized	TRBV7-9	TRBD1
CASSLSPTTPPILGQFF	TGTGCCAGCAGTTTATCCCCGACTACCCCACCCATTTTGGGGCAGTTCTTC	TRBJ2-1	NA	TRBV27	NA
CASSLKVNRRVCTEAFF	TGTGCCAGCAGCTTAAAGGTTAACCGGAGGGTTTGCACTGAAGCTTTCTTT	TRBJ1-1	NA	TRBV7-6	NA
CASSGGPGALETQYF	TGCGCCAGCTCAGGCGGGCCGGGGGCCCTAGAGACCCAGTACTTC	TRBJ2-5	NA	TRBV5-1	NA
CASSSGGGPVDTQYF	TGTGCCAGCAGCTCAGGGGGCGGGCCGGTAGATACGCAGTATTTT	TRBJ2-3	many	TRBV7-2	TRBD1
CASTGVNTEAFF	TGTGCCAGCACAGGGGTGAACACTGAAGCTTTCTTT	TRBJ1-1	NA	TRBV6-5	NA